This T cell receptor beta chain was captured in a study of blood T cell repertoires in COVID-19. Study information: T cells, B-cell-depleted T cells, or PBMCs supplied cDNA or gDNA.

Trimming took 2 bases from V and 3 from J; bases not matched to a gene: 2. Germline values: CDR1 MNHEY, CDR2 SMNVEV (reference sequence). CDR3 length: 16 amino acids. Assay used: immunoSEQ multiplex PCR; TCRdb lists only in-frame clones, some missing. The profile shows about 110,000 clones, just over 85% of them singletons. This chain uses TRBV27 with TRBJ2-3; 13 bases map to TRBD2. The source of this sequence is a human donor in a cohort sampled during active COVID-19. Sequenced: peripheral blood. In DNA form, the CDR3 reads TGTGCCAGCAGTTTACCGGGACTAGCGGGAACAGATACGCAGTATTTT. Its protein is CASSLPGLAGTDTQYF.